This T cell receptor beta chain was recorded in a study of blood T cell repertoires in COVID-19. Study-wide context: There were acute and convalescent COVID-19 samples, and they came from the United States, Italy and Spain.

This clone was detected only once. Some clones are missing from TCRdb's copy, which holds only in-frame ones; the method was immunoSEQ multiplex PCR. This table has 130,000 to 150,000 clones, over 75% appearing once. V gave up 6 bases and J gave up 0 bases; unmatched junction bases: 16. Germline V gene sequence: CDR1 SGHAT, CDR2 FQNNGV. This CDR3 has 19 residues. The receptor was isolated from a man aged 18 to 30 with COVID-19, enrolled during active disease. V is TRBV11-2 and J is TRBJ2-1; 8 bases fit TRBD2. Sequencing used peripheral blood. CDR3 DNA sequence: TGTGCCAGCAGACAATCCTTAGCGGGGCTGAAACGCTCCTACAATGAGCAGTTCTTC. As protein: CASRQSLAGLKRSYNEQFF.